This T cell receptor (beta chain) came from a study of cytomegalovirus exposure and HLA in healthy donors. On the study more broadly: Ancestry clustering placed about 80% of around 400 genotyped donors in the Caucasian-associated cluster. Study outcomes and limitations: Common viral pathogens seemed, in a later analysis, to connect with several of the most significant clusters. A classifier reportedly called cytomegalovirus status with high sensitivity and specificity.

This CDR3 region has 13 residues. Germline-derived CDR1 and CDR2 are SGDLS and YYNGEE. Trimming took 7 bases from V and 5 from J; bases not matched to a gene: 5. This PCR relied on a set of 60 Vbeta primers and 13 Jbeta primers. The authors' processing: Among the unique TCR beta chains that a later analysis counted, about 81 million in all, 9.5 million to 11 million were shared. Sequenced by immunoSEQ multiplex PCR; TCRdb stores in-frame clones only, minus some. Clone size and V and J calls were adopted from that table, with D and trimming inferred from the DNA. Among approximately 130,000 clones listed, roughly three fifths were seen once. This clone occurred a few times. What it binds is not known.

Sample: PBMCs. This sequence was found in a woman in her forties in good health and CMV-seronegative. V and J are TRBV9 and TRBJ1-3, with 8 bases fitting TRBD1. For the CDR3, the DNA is TGTGCCAGCTCCGGGACAGGAAGAAACACCATATATTTT. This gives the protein CASSGTGRNTIYF.